The 5 T cell receptor beta chains below come from one sample, sequenced in a study of T cell responses to AZD1222 COVID-19 vaccine. Sequenced by immunoSEQ multiplex PCR; TCRdb stores in-frame clones only, minus some. The sample contains tens of thousands of clones, roughly 87% of which appear only once. The sequencing used peripheral blood, collected 28 days after the second AZD1222 dose. These receptors originate from an adult who received the AZD1222 COVID-19 vaccine.

The rearrangement joins TRBV19 to TRBJ2-7, with TRBD1 matching over 7 bases. Germline CDR1 and CDR2: LNHDA and SQIVND (reference sequence). The CDR3 covers 16 residues. The J segment lost 4 bases and the V segment lost 1 base, leaving 10 bases of the junction unmatched. CDR3 bases: TGTGCCAGTAGTATAGCTACAGGGGTCCCGTGGTACGAGCAGTACTTC. Its protein product is CASSIATGVPWYEQYF.

The gene calls are TRBV7-3 and TRBJ1-1; TRBD1 agrees at 9 bases. Per germline, CDR1 SGHTA and CDR2 FQGTGA. This CDR3 has 17 residues. J gave up 4 bases and V 5 bases, and 14 bases lay outside the gene matches. The CDR3 DNA reads TGTGCCAGCAGCGAAAACCCCTCCGGGACAGGGTCCACTGAAGCTTTCTTT. Residues: CASSENPSGTGSTEAFF.

The rearrangement links TRBV5-8 to TRBJ2-7; 9 positions agree with TRBD2. CDR3 length: 15 residues. The V segment lost 2 bases and the J segment 3 bases; nucleotides outside the gene matches: 6. In germline, CDR1 is SGHTS, CDR2 YDEGEE. The CDR3 DNA reads TGTGCCAGCAGCTTTGATGGACTAGCGAACTACGAGCAGTACTTC. Residues: CASSFDGLANYEQYF.

The sample holds one count of this clone. The genes are TRBV6-5 and TRBJ2-7; 10 bases map to TRBD1. After removal of 6 bases from V and 2 bases from J, the junction contained 4 bases not matched to a gene. The CDR3 runs 14 residues. CDR1 and CDR2 from the germline V gene are MNHEY and SVGAGI. The CDR3 DNA sequence: TGTGCCAGCAGCCGGGACAGGGGCACCTACGAGCAGTACTTC. Residues: CASSRDRGTYEQYF.

This clone showed up just once. The CDR3 DNA is TGTGCCAGCTCACCGGTCCCCGGGACCTATAATGAAAAACTGTTTTTT. Amino acids: CASSPVPGTYNEKLFF. The rearrangement uses TRBV18 and TRBJ1-4; maybe TRBD1 (5 bases). The V gene lost 3 bases and the J gene lost 4 bases, with 15 bases spanning the gap. CDR3 length equals 16 residues. Germline CDR1 and CDR2: KGHSH and LQKENI.